These 6 T cell receptor beta chains were sequenced from one sample in a study of blood T cell repertoires in COVID-19. Libraries were prepared by immunoSEQ multiplex PCR; TCRdb keeps only in-frame clonotypes and omits some of them. This sample has about 200,000 clones, with 90% to 95% found just once. Sample: peripheral blood. The receptors were gathered from a man aged 25 to 40 with COVID-19, enrolled during active disease.

The genes are TRBV12-2 and TRBJ1-2; no DNA check was done on the table's D call, TRBD1. TRBV12-2 is deemed a pseudogene. There are 14 residues in the CDR3. The CDR3 nucleotides read TGTGCAAGTCGCTTAGAACACAGGGAAGATGGCTACACCTTC. Amino acid sequence: CASRLEHREDGYTF.

The chain recombines TRBV11-2 with TRBJ1-3; TRBD1 is a possible D gene (6 bases). CDR3 length: 15 residues. V was clipped by 3 bases and J by 0 bases, with 9 bases between them. The V gene's germline CDR1 is SGHAT and CDR2 FQNNGV. For the CDR3, the DNA is TGTGCCAGCAGCTTGAACAGGGACTCTGGAAACACCATATATTTT. This codes for CASSLNRDSGNTIYF.

The chain links TRBV5-1 to TRBJ2-1; 9 nucleotides line up with TRBD1. The V gene end was trimmed by 4 bases and the J gene end by 6 bases; junction bases not matched to a gene: 8. From germline, CDR1 is SGHRS and CDR2 YFSETQ. The CDR3 contains 15 residues. CDR3 sequence (DNA): TGCGCCAGCAGCCGGGGACAGGGTAGTGGCAATGAGCAGTTCTTC. It specifies CASSRGQGSGNEQFF.

In DNA, the CDR3 is TGTGCCAGCAGCCAATTTAAGACAGTTAACTATGGCTACACCTTC. It is translated as CASSQFKTVNYGYTF. The chain carries TRBV2 and TRBJ1-2, with a tentative D call TRBD1 (5 bases). Trimming took 6 bases from V and 1 from J, leaving 15 bases between them. This CDR3 comprises 15 residues. The germline gives CDR1 SNHLY, CDR2 FYNNEI.

The chain carries TRBV19 and TRBJ1-1; 7 bases align to TRBD1. CDR1 is LNHDA and CDR2 is SQIVND in the germline V gene (reference sequence). CDR3 length: 14 residues. V dropped 5 bases and J dropped 1; count of bases not matched to a gene: 4. This CDR3 reads CASSGRQGNTEAFF. The CDR3 DNA is TGTGCCAGTAGTGGTCGACAGGGGAACACTGAAGCTTTCTTT.

V gene TRBV5-6 combines with J gene TRBJ2-2; TRBD1 aligns across 11 bases. J was trimmed by 5 bases and V by 5 bases; bases with no gene match: 8. The germline V gene encodes CDR1 SGHDT and CDR2 YYEEEE. The CDR3 totals 16 residues. This CDR3 reads CASRLGTGGLTGELFF. As DNA, the CDR3 is TGTGCCAGCAGACTGGGGACAGGGGGTCTGACCGGGGAGCTGTTTTTT. Supplemented by reference TRBV5-6 and TRBJ2-2, the full variable domain reads DAGVTQSPTHLIKTRGQQVTLRCSPKSGHDTVSWYQQALGQGPQFIFQYYEEEERQRGNFPDRFSGHQFPNYSSELNVNALLLGDSALYLCASRLGTGGLTGELFFGEGSRLTVL.